This record looks at one T cell receptor (beta chain) sequence and its context. What it binds is not known. V dropped 6 bases and J dropped 5; count of bases not matched to a gene: 5. CDR3 length equals 14 residues. Germline-derived CDR1 and CDR2 are SNHLY and FYNNEI. This entry comes from a study of beta chain features in type 1 diabetes. TCRB transcripts that were expressed got sequenced, as all of the isolated RNA had been reverse transcribed. Some clones are missing from TCRdb's copy, which holds only in-frame ones; the method was immunoSEQ multiplex PCR. The table lists 300,000 to 350,000 clones, approximately 12% of them singletons. Study-level results: Shorter templates might be favored by PCR, and equally so in patients and in controls. Shorter TCRB CDR3s, moderately but significantly so, were found in Type 1 diabetes patients in all four CD4+ subsets. A pattern of fewer insertions and more deletions at VDJ junctions was seen in type 1 diabetes patients.

Every donor had blood drawn once into heparin, roughly 110 mL on average. Each of the sorted populations had a purity greater than 95%. The chain couples TRBV2 to TRBJ1-5; 9 bases fit TRBD1. The material sequenced was naive CD4+ T cells from blood. The receptor's source is a woman aged 18-29 years with type 1 diabetes. The CDR3 spells CASSDRTGDQPQHF. CDR3 bases: TGTGCCAGCAGCGATCGGACAGGGGATCAGCCCCAGCATTTT.